A single sample is the source of the 20 T cell receptor beta chains below, sequenced in a study of cytomegalovirus exposure and HLA in healthy donors. PCR employed 60 Vbeta and 13 Jbeta primers. TCRdb's copy holds only in-frame clones and misses some; the assay was immunoSEQ multiplex PCR. Of 150,000 to 200,000 clones in the sample, around 76% were seen once. Material for sequencing was PBMCs. The receptors derive from a woman aged 30 to 39 in good health and CMV-seropositive.

The V call is TRBV16, the J call TRBJ2-1, with TRBD2 matching over 7 bases. The length of the CDR3 is 15 residues. The J segment lost 8 bases and the V segment lost 3 bases, leaving 10 bases of the junction unmatched. CDR1 is KGHSY and CDR2 is FQNENV in the germline V gene. As DNA, the CDR3 is TGTGCCAGCAGCCACCCGAGGGGAGGGGAGGATGAGCAGTTCTTC. Translation: CASSHPRGGEDEQFF.

This sequence joins TRBV19 and TRBJ1-1; 10 positions agree with TRBD1. Germline-derived CDR1 and CDR2 are LNHDA and SQIVND (reference sequence). The CDR3 spans 14 residues. The junction had 5 bases not matched to a gene; V was cut back by 5 bases and J by 5 bases. The CDR3 nucleotides read TGTGCCAGTAGTTTGGGACAGGGGACGACTGAAGCTTTCTTT. It codes for CASSLGQGTTEAFF.

This clone was detected only a few times. The V gene is TRBV29-1, the J gene TRBJ2-1; 8 nucleotides align to TRBD1. The CDR3 totals 17 residues. Germline CDR1 and CDR2: SQVTM and ANQGSEA. With V trimmed by 4 bases and J by 4 bases, 15 bases remained unmatched. CDR3 loop: CSVVSGQVQMGYNEQFF. Here the CDR3 DNA reads TGCAGCGTTGTATCGGGACAGGTTCAGATGGGGTACAATGAGCAGTTCTTC.

This chain connects TRBV18 to TRBJ1-3; D remains unclear. Between the trimmed V and J ends, which lost 4 bases and 0 bases, there was a span of 10 bases. The CDR3 length is 15 residues. Germline CDR1 and CDR2: KGHSH and LQKENI. CDR3 in DNA: TGTGCCAGCTCACAGGACGGGAGCTCTGGAAACACCATATATTTT. Protein: CASSQDGSSGNTIYF.

This clone showed up just a few times. The V gene is TRBV29-1, the J gene TRBJ2-3, with TRBD2 matching over 11 bases. This CDR3 contains 15 residues. Germline CDR1 and CDR2: SQVTM and ANQGSEA. J lost 11 bases, V lost 0 bases, and 10 bases had no gene match. Here the CDR3 reads CSVEDSGGANEGQYF. Written as DNA, the CDR3 is TGCAGCGTTGAAGATAGCGGGGGGGCCAACGAGGGGCAGTATTTT.

The CDR3 DNA sequence: TGCGCCAGCAGCTCACCTAGCGGGGGGGCTAGCACAGATACGCAGTATTTT. It specifies CASSSPSGGASTDTQYF. The J gene is TRBJ2-3, the V gene TRBV5-1, with TRBD2 identical over 12 bases. Per germline, CDR1 SGHRS and CDR2 YFSETQ. Losses at the gene ends were 3 bases for V and 0 bases for J; bases not matched to a gene: 5. This CDR3 is built from 17 residues.

The chain employs TRBV10-1 and TRBJ1-5, with D uncertain. Germline V lookup: CDR1 WNHNN, CDR2 SYGVQD (reference sequence). The CDR3 is made up of 12 amino acids. The V and J ends lost 0 bases and 7 bases respectively, with 4 bases between them. The CDR3 here is CASSESRQPQHF. The DNA for the CDR3 is TGCGCCAGCAGTGAGTCGAGGCAGCCCCAGCATTTT.

This chain uses TRBV6-5 with TRBJ1-2; weak D call: TRBD1 (6 bases). Germline CDR1 and CDR2: MNHEY and SVGAGI. CDR3 length equals 14 residues. V lost 5 bases to trimming and J lost 4 bases, with 14 bases between them. In nucleotides, the CDR3 is TGTGCCAGCAGTCCCGGGGGGCTCCGCTATGGCTACACCTTC. As protein: CASSPGGLRYGYTF.

J is TRBJ1-6 and V is TRBV27, with 10 bases matching TRBD1. J lost 13 bases, V lost 6 bases, and 12 bases had no gene match. The CDR3 spans 15 residues. Germline V gives CDR1 MNHEY, CDR2 SMNVEV (reference sequence). CDR3 sequence reads: CASSGQGGIRSPLHF. The CDR3 DNA reads as TGTGCCAGCAGCGGACAGGGGGGGATTAGATCGCCCCTCCACTTT.

The chain uses TRBV15 and TRBJ1-2, with 8 bases aligning to TRBD1. The V and J ends lost 6 bases and 7 bases, in that order; junction bases with no gene match: 7. Germline lookup yields CDR1 LNHNV and CDR2 YYDKDF (reference sequence). CDR3 length: 13 amino acids. The CDR3 loop reads CATRKDRAGGYTF. CDR3 DNA sequence: TGTGCCACCAGGAAGGACAGGGCGGGTGGCTACACCTTC.

As DNA, the CDR3 is TGCGCCAGCAGTGAGATTAGCGTGGATACGCAGTATTTT. Translating it yields CASSEISVDTQYF. V is TRBV10-1 and J is TRBJ2-3, with D perhaps TRBD2 (5 bases). The V gene lost 2 bases and the J gene lost 6 bases, with 9 bases spanning the gap. The CDR3 is made up of 13 amino acids. Germline values: CDR1 WNHNN, CDR2 SYGVQD (reference sequence).

This chain's CDR3 is CASGPRDSPYEQYF. CDR3 DNA: TGTGCCAGCGGCCCCCGGGACAGCCCCTACGAGCAGTACTTC. The chain is built from TRBV11-3 and TRBJ2-5, with 7 positions matching TRBD1. The DNA end is a closer match to TRBJ2-7, so the J assignment may be wrong. Germline V gives CDR1 SGHNT, CDR2 YENEEA. The CDR3 consists of 14 residues.

This clone was detected a few times. The chain carries TRBV10-2 and TRBJ2-5, with a possible D match to TRBD1 (7 bases). With 6 bases removed from V and 6 bases from J, the gap between germline ends came to 17 bases. CDR3 length: 14 residues. Looked up from germline, CDR1 is WSHSY and CDR2 is SAAADI. The CDR3 here is CASREGGGGQTQYF. CDR3 sequence (DNA): TGCGCCAGCAGAGAAGGAGGGGGCGGGCAGACCCAGTACTTC.

This clone was seen a single time. This chain joins TRBV7-2 and TRBJ1-2, with a weak D call TRBD1 (5 bases). CDR1 SGHTA and CDR2 FQGNSA come from the germline V gene. The CDR3 contains 13 residues. V lost 3 bases to trimming and J lost 6 bases, with 11 bases between them. CDR3 region: CASSFGGENGYTF. Here the CDR3 DNA reads TGTGCCAGCAGCTTCGGGGGGGAAAATGGCTACACCTTC.

The gene calls are TRBV5-1 and TRBJ1-4; 7 nucleotides line up with TRBD1. In germline, CDR1 is SGHRS, CDR2 YFSETQ. The ends lost 3 bases at V and 3 bases at J; junction bases unmatched: 8. CDR3 length: 16 residues. The CDR3 DNA is TGCGCCAGCAGCTCAGAACCGGGACAGTCTAATGAAAAACTGTTTTTT. The encoded protein is CASSSEPGQSNEKLFF.

V gene TRBV18 combines with J gene TRBJ1-4; D is possibly TRBD1 (5 bases). Trimming took off 5 bases at V and 13 bases at J, with 17 bases between the two ends. The germline V gene has CDR1 KGHSH and CDR2 LQKENI. The CDR3 runs 13 residues. CDR3 protein: CASSAGPPGRLFF. DNA for the CDR3: TGTGCCAGCTCAGCGGGACCCCCCGGGAGACTGTTTTTT.

This clone has only one observation. The V and J genes are TRBV27 and TRBJ2-7; 9 bases are shared with TRBD1. Germline V gene sequence: CDR1 MNHEY, CDR2 SMNVEV (reference sequence). The CDR3 is made up of 14 amino acids. V lost 4 bases, J lost 4 bases, and 5 bases stayed unmatched. The CDR3 DNA follows: TGTGCCAGCAGTTCCCGGGACAGGGTGTACGAGCAGTACTTC. It is translated as CASSSRDRVYEQYF.

The chain has TRBV12-5 and TRBJ2-3, with a possible D match to TRBD2 (6 bases). The germline gives CDR1 LGHNT, CDR2 FRNRAP. V was trimmed by 6 bases and J by 0 bases, leaving 13 bases between them. The CDR3 sequence is 15 residues long. In DNA form, the CDR3 reads TGTGCTAGTGGAAACAGTGCGGGGAGCACAGATACGCAGTATTTT. Its translation is CASGNSAGSTDTQYF.

The chain couples TRBV9 to TRBJ1-6; the D gene is possibly TRBD1 (6 bases). This CDR3 contains 15 residues. The germline V gene has CDR1 SGDLS and CDR2 YYNGEE. Trimming removed 3 bases at V and 2 bases at J, with 9 bases between. CDR3 loop: CASSARGAYNSPLHF. CDR3 nucleotides: TGTGCCAGCAGCGCCAGGGGTGCCTATAATTCACCCCTCCACTTT.

The rearrangement links TRBV25-1 to TRBJ1-6; D is ambiguous. V shed 6 bases and J shed 6 bases, with 12 bases lying between them. Germline lookup yields CDR1 MGHDK and CDR2 SYGVNS. The CDR3 spans 14 residues. As DNA, the CDR3 is TGTGCCAGCAGCTACACGGAGGGTAATTCACCCCTCCACTTT. Translating gives CASSYTEGNSPLHF.